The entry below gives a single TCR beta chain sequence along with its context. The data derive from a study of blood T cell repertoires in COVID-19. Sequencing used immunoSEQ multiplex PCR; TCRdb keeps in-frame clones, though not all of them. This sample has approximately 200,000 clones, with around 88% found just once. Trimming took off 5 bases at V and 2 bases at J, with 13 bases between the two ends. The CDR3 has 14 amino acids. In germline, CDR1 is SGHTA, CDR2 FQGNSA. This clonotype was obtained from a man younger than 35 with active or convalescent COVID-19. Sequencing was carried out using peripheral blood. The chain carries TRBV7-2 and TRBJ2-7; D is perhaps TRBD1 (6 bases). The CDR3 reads CASSPQGYAYEQYF. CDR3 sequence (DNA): TGTGCCAGCAGCCCGCAGGGGTACGCCTACGAGCAGTACTTC.